This T cell receptor (beta chain) originates from a study of blood T cell repertoires in COVID-19. As for the study in general: Donors in the United States, Italy and Spain gave samples during acute or convalescent COVID-19. PBMCs, B-cell-depleted T cells, or T cells provided the cDNA or gDNA that made up the material.

As originally analysed: Amplifying reference gene primers gave estimates of nucleated cell counts. The method was immunoSEQ multiplex PCR; TCRdb's version includes in-frame clones alone and lacks a portion of them. V and J calls and clone size are as listed in that table; D and trimming were resolved from the DNA. In the table there are 200,000 to 250,000 clones, about 85% of which are singletons. The CDR3 is made up of 14 amino acids. The germline V gene encodes CDR1 SGHRS and CDR2 YFSETQ. V was shortened by 0 bases and J by 8 bases, with 12 bases between the two germline ends. The V gene is TRBV5-1, the J gene TRBJ2-4; D is possibly TRBD2 (5 bases). Source material: peripheral blood. The sequence was collected from a man aged 18 to 35 with active or convalescent COVID-19. DNA for the CDR3: TGCGCCAGCAGCTTGGAGGGCCCCGGGGACATTCAGTACTTC. Amino acid sequence: CASSLEGPGDIQYF.